The sequence of this T cell receptor beta chain was determined in a study of T cells after yellow fever vaccination. This CDR3 region has 15 residues. V was pared by 2 bases and J by 4 bases, with 12 bases between. The germline V gene encodes CDR1 MNHEY and CDR2 SMNVEV (reference sequence). This clonotype was seen repeatedly, ten times or more. TCRdb fed the 5' RACE reads into MiXCR, producing one record per CDR3 protein. The profile shows hundreds of thousands of distinct CDR3 sequences, roughly 3.5% of them singletons. V usage is TRBV27 and J usage is TRBJ1-5, with D maybe TRBD1 (5 bases). Specimen: PBMCs, collected on the day of the yellow fever booster vaccination. The source is a man aged 18-30 years who received the YFV17D yellow fever vaccine. The CDR3 loop reads CASSLTGGVNQPQHF. CDR3 DNA: TGTGCCAGCAGTTTAACAGGTGGGGTAAATCAGCCCCAGCATTTT.